This entry lists 19 T cell receptor beta chains sequenced from one sample in a study of T cell responses to AZD1222 COVID-19 vaccine. The method was immunoSEQ multiplex PCR; TCRdb's version includes in-frame clones alone and lacks a portion of them. Of about 110,000 clones listed, approximately 90% were seen once; the top ten hold more than 15%. The specimen comprised peripheral blood, sampled on day 0 of AZD1222 vaccination. The receptors derive from an adult in good health.

CDR3 sequence: CASSLRDYRMSIGAFF. DNA of the CDR3: TGTGCCAGCAGCTTGAGGGACTACAGGATGTCGATAGGAGCTTTCTTT. V gene TRBV5-8 combines with J gene TRBJ1-1; possible D gene TRBD1, 5 bases. The germline V gene encodes CDR1 SGHTS and CDR2 YDEGEE. There are 16 residues in the CDR3. V gave up 1 base and J gave up 10 bases, with 23 bases separating them.

The V and J genes are TRBV7-2 and TRBJ1-1; maybe TRBD1 (6 bases). Trimming took 6 bases from V and 0 from J, leaving 11 bases between them. CDR3 size: 14 residues. Germline V gives CDR1 SGHTA, CDR2 FQGNSA. In nucleotides, the CDR3 is TGTGCCAGCAGGCGGGGACATTTGAACACTGAAGCTTTCTTT. The encoded protein is CASRRGHLNTEAFF.

This chain connects TRBV19 to TRBJ1-5; perhaps TRBD1 as D (5 bases). Germline loops: CDR1 LNHDA, CDR2 SQIVND (reference sequence). The CDR3 is 13 residues long. The V end was cut by 5 bases, the J end by 4 bases, with 9 bases between. The CDR3 spells CASSVAGNQPQHF. In DNA, the CDR3 is TGTGCCAGTAGTGTGGCAGGGAATCAGCCCCAGCATTTT. Combining the CDR3 with reference TRBV19 and TRBJ1-5 gives the whole variable domain DGGITQSPKYLFRKEGQNVTLSCEQNLNHDAMYWYRQDPGQGLRLIYYSQIVNDFQKGDIAEGYSVSREKKESFPLTVTSAQKNPTAFYLCASSVAGNQPQHFGDGTRLSIL.

This chain joins TRBV19 and TRBJ2-7; the D is unclear. This CDR3 region has 14 residues. The ends were cut back, 6 bases at V and 6 bases at J, with 18 bases in the middle. Germline V gives CDR1 LNHDA, CDR2 SQIVND (reference sequence). CDR3 coding DNA: TGTGCCAGTAGACTACGATCCACTGCGCTCGAGCAGTACTTC. Its translation: CASRLRSTALEQYF. Full variable domain (missing parts from reference TRBV19 and TRBJ2-7): DGGITQSPKYLFRKEGQNVTLSCEQNLNHDAMYWYRQDPGQGLRLIYYSQIVNDFQKGDIAEGYSVSREKKESFPLTVTSAQKNPTAFYLCASRLRSTALEQYFGPGTRLTVT.

Points on this clone: The sample holds other DNA sequences that translate to the same CDR3. The CDR3: CATSDRGQSGELFF. The CDR3 coding sequence is TGTGCCACCAGTGACCGCGGACAGTCCGGGGAGCTGTTTTTT. This chain joins TRBV24-1 and TRBJ2-2, with D maybe TRBD1 (6 bases). Germline V gene sequence: CDR1 KGHDR, CDR2 SFDVKD. Trimming pared 4 bases from V and 6 bases from J, leaving 11 bases between. This CDR3 is built from 14 residues.

Concerning this clone itself: A much more abundant neighbour one base away suggests this may be a read error. The chain links TRBV12-3 or TRBV12-4 to TRBJ1-1, with D tentatively TRBD1 (5 bases). This CDR3 has 13 residues. The ends were cut back, 5 bases at V and 1 base at J, with 8 bases in the middle. Written as DNA, the CDR3 is TGTGCCAGCAGTCCGCAGGGGAACACTGAAGCTTTCTTT. Amino acids: CASSPQGNTEAFF.

The chain combines TRBV5-1 with TRBJ1-1; TRBD1 agrees at 7 bases. CDR1 and CDR2 from the germline V gene are SGHRS and YFSETQ. The CDR3 sequence is 15 residues long. The junction had 4 bases not matched to a gene; V was cut back by 0 bases and J by 2 bases. CDR3: CASSLAGQTNTEAFF. CDR3 in DNA: TGCGCCAGCAGCTTGGCGGGACAGACTAACACTGAAGCTTTCTTT.

V usage is TRBV20-1 and J usage is TRBJ2-3, with D possibly being TRBD1 or TRBD2 (6 bases each). Germline CDR1 is DFQATT and CDR2 is SNEGSKA (reference sequence). Trimming removed 6 bases at V and 4 bases at J, with 8 bases between. The CDR3 consists of 11 residues. The CDR3 nucleotides are TGCAGTGCGGAGGGGGCAGATACGCAGTATTTT. This codes for CSAEGADTQYF.

This chain joins TRBV10-1 and TRBJ2-7; D may correspond to TRBD1 or TRBD2 (6 bases each). CDR1 is WNHNN and CDR2 is SYGVQD in the germline V gene (reference sequence). This CDR3 region has 15 residues. Trimming removed 1 base at V and 0 bases at J, with 10 bases between. CDR3 in amino acids: CASSEWGADSYEQYV. The CDR3 region has the DNA TGCGCCAGCAGTGAGTGGGGGGCCGACTCCTACGAGCAGTACGTC.

Written as DNA, the CDR3 is TGTGCCATCGGGGCCGGCTACACCTTC. Its translation: CAIGAGYTF. The V gene is TRBV30, the J gene TRBJ1-2; D might be TRBD1 (5 bases). Trimming left V 8 bases short and J 8 bases short, with 9 bases between. Germline V gene lookup returns CDR1 GTSNPN and CDR2 SVGIG (reference sequence). The CDR3 covers 9 residues.

The rearrangement joins TRBV27 to TRBJ2-3, with 10 bases identical to TRBD2. CDR1 is MNHEY, CDR2 SMNVEV, per germline (reference sequence). V lost 6 bases and J lost 4; bases outside the gene matches: 19. The length of the CDR3 is 19 residues. CDR3 residues: CASSPSPGFSGGWADTQYF. The CDR3 nucleotides are TGTGCCAGCAGCCCTTCGCCGGGCTTTAGCGGGGGGTGGGCAGATACGCAGTATTTT.

The V and J genes are TRBV24-1 and TRBJ2-7; 8 bases agree with TRBD2. V was clipped by 4 bases and J by 7 bases; unmatched bases: 11. The CDR3 is 15 residues long. CDR1 and CDR2 (germline): KGHDR, SFDVKD. CDR3 sequence reads: CATSDNIAGPREQYV. CDR3 sequence (DNA): TGTGCCACCAGTGACAATATAGCGGGACCCAGGGAGCAGTACGTC.

This chain uses TRBV9 with TRBJ1-5; tentative D call: TRBD1 (6 bases). The germline gives CDR1 SGDLS, CDR2 YYNGEE. The CDR3 consists of 14 residues. Trimming pared 3 bases from V and 3 bases from J, leaving 10 bases between. CDR3 in DNA: TGTGCCAGCAGCGCGACAGGATCCAATCAGCCCCAGCATTTT. This codes for CASSATGSNQPQHF.

The V call is TRBV7-9, the J call TRBJ1-1; TRBD1 matches 10 bases. J was trimmed by 3 bases and V by 5 bases; bases with no gene match: 12. Germline lookup yields CDR1 SEHNR and CDR2 FQNEAQ (reference sequence). CDR3 length: 17 amino acids. The CDR3 coding sequence is TGTGCCAGCAGCCGCAGACAGGGGGCTGACCGTGACACTGAAGCTTTCTTT. Translated: CASSRRQGADRDTEAFF.

The CDR3 DNA sequence: TGTGCCAGCAGCCCGTCTGCCGGGAACACTGAAGCTTTCTTT. Residues: CASSPSAGNTEAFF. The chain combines TRBV9 with TRBJ1-1, with D uncertain. Germline CDR1 reads SGDLS; CDR2 reads YYNGEE. V was cut by 4 bases and J by 1 base, with 11 bases left in between. CDR3 length: 14 residues.

This chain joins TRBV7-2 and TRBJ1-3, with D uncertain. The CDR3 sequence is 17 residues long. Germline CDR1 reads SGHTA; CDR2 reads FQGNSA. V dropped 2 bases and J dropped 1 base, with 15 bases sitting between them. The CDR3 DNA is TGTGCCAGCAGCTTAAATTCGGCTGGGGTGTCTGGAAACACCATATATTTT. The encoded protein is CASSLNSAGVSGNTIYF.

The gene calls are TRBV5-1 and TRBJ2-5; D may match TRBD1 or TRBD2 (5 bases each). Between the trimmed V and J ends, which lost 2 bases and 4 bases, there was a span of 12 bases. The CDR3 has 14 residues. Germline CDR1 reads SGHRS; CDR2 reads YFSETQ. The CDR3 sequence is CASSFSAGTETQYF. CDR3 nucleotide sequence: TGCGCCAGCAGCTTCTCCGCCGGGACAGAGACCCAGTACTTC.

This clone was seen a single time. The chain couples TRBV10-3 to TRBJ2-1, with D unresolved. The CDR3 length is 15 residues. V lost 4 bases and J lost 5, with 15 bases in between. The germline V gene encodes CDR1 ENHRY and CDR2 SYGVKD. The CDR3 DNA sequence: TGTGCCATCAGTGTAAGGCAGGTATCAGACAATGAGCAGTTCTTC. Its protein product is CAISVRQVSDNEQFF.

This sequence joins TRBV30 and TRBJ2-3; 16 bases map to TRBD2. The CDR3 totals 16 residues. Trimming at V came to 2 bases and at J to 4 bases, leaving 3 bases not matched to a gene. Germline loops: CDR1 GTSNPN, CDR2 SVGIG (reference sequence). The CDR3 spells CAWSPGTSGGADTQYF. The CDR3 DNA reads TGTGCCTGGAGTCCTGGGACTAGCGGGGGGGCAGATACGCAGTATTTT.